Following are 20 T cell receptor beta chains from one sample sequenced in a study of blood T cells in healthy people across ages (dated by TCRdb to the mid-2010s). Receptor libraries were prepared by 5' RACE. A second roughly 6 to 12 cycle PCR used a sample-barcoded 5' primer and a J-beta primer mix. TCRdb trimmed the raw reads at Q25, called clones with MiXCR and kept productive beta chains. Rows with a matching CDR3 protein are joined into one entry that keeps the most common DNA and genes. In all, the sample holds around 1,900,000 distinct CDR3 sequences, and about 39% of those were seen once. Clones ranked in the top ten supply about 21% of the sample. Sequenced: blood. The receptors come from a human donor in good health.

The rearrangement uses TRBV18 and TRBJ1-5; D gene ambiguous. Germline V gene sequence: CDR1 KGHSH, CDR2 LQKENI. The CDR3 length is 13 residues. Trimming pared 2 bases from V and 3 bases from J, leaving 5 bases between. The CDR3 DNA reads TGTGCCAGCTCACCAACCCACAATCAGCCCCAGCATTTT. This encodes CASSPTHNQPQHF.

The chain is built from TRBV20-1 and TRBJ2-7, with 13 bases fitting TRBD2. V lost 5 bases, J lost 7 bases, and 11 bases stayed unmatched. CDR1 is DFQATT, CDR2 SNEGSKA, per germline (reference sequence). The CDR3 has 15 amino acids. The CDR3 region is CSAPLTSGGAGEQYF. In DNA, the CDR3 is TGCAGTGCTCCACTTACTAGCGGGGGGGCAGGGGAGCAGTACTTC.

The chain combines TRBV6-5 with TRBJ1-4, with TRBD1 as a possible D gene (6 bases). The CDR3 length is 15 residues. Trimming stripped 6 bases from V and 7 bases from J, with 18 bases between. CDR1 is MNHEY and CDR2 is SVGAGI in the germline V gene. CDR3 DNA sequence: TGTGCCAGCAGAACGACAGGATGGCACGGTGAAAAACTGTTTTTT. The encoded protein is CASRTTGWHGEKLFF.

This clonotype was seen a handful of times. The CDR3 nucleotides read TGTGCCAGCAGACATCTAGCGGGGGAGCGGTCAGATACGCAGTATTTT. It translates to CASRHLAGERSDTQYF. This chain uses TRBV11-2 with TRBJ2-3; 10 bases line up with TRBD2. The CDR3 is 16 residues long. Trimming removed 6 bases from V and 4 bases from J; junction bases left unmatched: 10. The germline gives CDR1 SGHAT, CDR2 FQNNGV.

This clonotype was seen only a few times. The chain couples TRBV21-1 to TRBJ2-1; the table names TRBD2, a call not compared with the DNA. TRBV21-1 is assigned pseudogene status. This CDR3 has 11 residues. Here the CDR3 DNA reads TGTGCCAGCAGCACCTACCTCCGCGCGTTCTTC. Translated: CASSTYLRAFF.

The chain couples TRBV6-6 to TRBJ2-7, with D uncertain. This CDR3 contains 15 residues. Germline V gives CDR1 MNHNY, CDR2 SVGAGI (reference sequence). Trimming pared 5 bases from V and 2 bases from J, leaving 16 bases between. The CDR3 region is CASSPRTIGTYEQYF. The CDR3 coding sequence is TGTGCCAGCAGTCCCCGGACGATTGGGACCTACGAGCAGTACTTC.

This clonotype has just a few counts. The genes are TRBV7-9 and TRBJ1-2; 9 bases map to TRBD1. Germline V gives CDR1 SEHNR, CDR2 FQNEAQ (reference sequence). The CDR3 is 13 amino acids. Trimming removed 6 bases from V and 13 bases from J; junction bases left unmatched: 12. CDR3 DNA: TGTGCCAGCAGTTATCAGGACAGGGGACGCCCCACCTTC. It yields the protein CASSYQDRGRPTF.

This rearrangement joins TRBV20-1 to TRBJ1-2; 9 positions match TRBD1. V gave up 5 bases and J gave up 7 bases; unmatched junction bases: 8. The germline gives CDR1 DFQATT, CDR2 SNEGSKA (reference sequence). This CDR3 spans 13 amino acids. CDR3 DNA: TGCAGTGCTCCGGACAGGGGTGAATCTGGCTACACCTTC. It is translated as CSAPDRGESGYTF.

The genes are TRBV2 and TRBJ2-5; D is unclear. Trimming stripped 3 bases from V and 5 bases from J, with 10 bases between. The CDR3 totals 13 residues. The germline V gene has CDR1 SNHLY and CDR2 FYNNEI. This CDR3 reads CASSDQDGETQYF. CDR3 in DNA: TGTGCCAGCAGTGACCAGGACGGGGAGACCCAGTACTTC. The variable domain in full, completed from reference TRBV2 and TRBJ2-5, reads EPEVTQTPSHQVTQMGQEVILRCVPISNHLYFYWYRQILGQKVEFLVSFYNNEISEKSEIFDDQFSVERPDGSNFTLKIRSTKLEDSAMYFCASSDQDGETQYFGPGTRLLVL.

This rearrangement joins TRBV11-2 to TRBJ1-2; the match to TRBD1 covers 11 bases. V was clipped by 5 bases and J by 3 bases; unmatched bases: 8. CDR1 SGHAT and CDR2 FQNNGV come from the germline V gene. This CDR3 is 16 amino acids long. This chain's CDR3 is CASSHGQGAFYYGYTF. In DNA, the CDR3 is TGTGCCAGCAGCCATGGACAGGGGGCTTTTTACTATGGCTACACCTTC.

This clonotype was detected a few times. The chain is built from TRBV7-2 and TRBJ2-3; the D gene is possibly TRBD1 (6 bases). Germline CDR1 is SGHTA and CDR2 is FQGNSA. The CDR3 covers 14 residues. V lost 6 bases to trimming and J lost 5 bases, with 15 bases between them. The CDR3 sequence: CASRRGQTIDTQYF. DNA for the CDR3: TGTGCCAGCAGACGGGGACAAACGATAGATACGCAGTATTTT.

This clonotype was seen more than once but under ten times. V is TRBV29-1 and J is TRBJ1-6; tentative D call: TRBD1 (5 bases). Germline V gene data show CDR1 as SQVTM and CDR2 as ANQGSEA. The V end lost 0 bases, the J end lost 10 bases, and 13 bases lay between the germline ends. The CDR3 runs 14 residues. The CDR3 protein is CSVEDGTRGSPLHF. Written as DNA, the CDR3 is TGCAGCGTTGAAGACGGGACTAGGGGCTCACCCCTCCACTTT.

The rearrangement joins TRBV12-3 or TRBV12-4 to TRBJ1-2; maybe TRBD1 (5 bases). V lost 4 bases and J 4 bases, leaving 13 bases between the germline ends. This CDR3 contains 14 residues. The CDR3 DNA reads TGTGCCAGCAGTTGGGGCCCTGCCAGCTATGGCTACACCTTC. Protein product: CASSWGPASYGYTF.

V and J are TRBV6-5 and TRBJ1-2; a weak D match, TRBD1 (5 bases). The CDR3 loop spans 13 amino acids. The V gene lost 5 bases and the J gene lost 5 bases, with 12 bases spanning the gap. CDR1 is MNHEY and CDR2 is SVGAGI in the germline V gene. In DNA form, the CDR3 reads TGTGCCAGCAGTCGGGGGAAAACTTATGGCTACACCTTC. Translation gives CASSRGKTYGYTF.

The chain employs TRBV7-9 and TRBJ2-4; D is unresolved. The J call is doubtful: the DNA matches TRBJ2-7 better. In germline, CDR1 is SEHNR, CDR2 FQNEAQ (reference sequence). This CDR3 is built from 14 residues. The CDR3 loop is CASSLVLVSHEQYF. Here the CDR3 DNA reads TGTGCCAGCAGCTTAGTTCTCGTTAGCCACGAGCAGTACTTC.

This clonotype was seen a few times. The genes are TRBV20-1 and TRBJ2-5, with 8 positions matching TRBD2. Germline V gene sequence: CDR1 DFQATT, CDR2 SNEGSKA (reference sequence). The junction had 4 bases not matched to a gene; V was cut back by 6 bases and J by 1 base. This CDR3 region has 13 residues. The CDR3 protein is CSATGGVQETQYF. CDR3 DNA sequence: TGCAGTGCCACCGGGGGGGTCCAAGAGACCCAGTACTTC.

As to this clonotype: Mismatch with germline at one junction end may stem from a read error. This chain uses TRBV15 with TRBJ1-5, with D possibly TRBD1 on 6 matching bases. The CDR3 is 15 residues long. The germline CDR1 and CDR2 sequences are LNHNV and YYDKDF (reference sequence). The CDR3 sequence is CTTSREIEGGQPQHF. CDR3 in DNA: TGTACCACCAGCAGAGAGATTGAGGGGGGTCAGCCCCAGCATTTT.

The genes are TRBV6-6 and TRBJ1-1; D uncertain. V was shortened by 5 bases and J by 4 bases, with 11 bases between the two germline ends. Germline lookup yields CDR1 MNHNY and CDR2 SVGAGI (reference sequence). The CDR3 spans 13 residues. The chain's CDR3 is CASSTEFRTEAFF. CDR3 coding DNA: TGTGCCAGCAGTACAGAATTTCGCACTGAAGCTTTCTTT.

This clonotype has just a few counts. CDR3 region: CASSLGTAAYSNQPQHF. CDR3 nucleotide sequence: TGTGCCAGCAGCTTAGGGACAGCTGCTTATAGCAATCAGCCCCAGCATTTT. The genes are TRBV7-8 and TRBJ1-5; D perhaps matches TRBD1 (6 bases). From germline, CDR1 is SGHVS and CDR2 FQNEAQ. The CDR3 contains 17 residues. V lost 1 base, J lost 0 bases, and 13 bases lay in between.

This clonotype has at least ten counts. This chain joins TRBV12-3 or TRBV12-4 and TRBJ2-5; 8 bases fit TRBD2. The CDR3 contains 15 residues. J lost 4 bases, V lost 1 base, and 5 bases had no gene match. The CDR3 coding sequence is TGTGCCAGCAGTTTAGAGGCGGGGGGTGGAGAGACCCAGTACTTC. This gives the protein CASSLEAGGGETQYF.